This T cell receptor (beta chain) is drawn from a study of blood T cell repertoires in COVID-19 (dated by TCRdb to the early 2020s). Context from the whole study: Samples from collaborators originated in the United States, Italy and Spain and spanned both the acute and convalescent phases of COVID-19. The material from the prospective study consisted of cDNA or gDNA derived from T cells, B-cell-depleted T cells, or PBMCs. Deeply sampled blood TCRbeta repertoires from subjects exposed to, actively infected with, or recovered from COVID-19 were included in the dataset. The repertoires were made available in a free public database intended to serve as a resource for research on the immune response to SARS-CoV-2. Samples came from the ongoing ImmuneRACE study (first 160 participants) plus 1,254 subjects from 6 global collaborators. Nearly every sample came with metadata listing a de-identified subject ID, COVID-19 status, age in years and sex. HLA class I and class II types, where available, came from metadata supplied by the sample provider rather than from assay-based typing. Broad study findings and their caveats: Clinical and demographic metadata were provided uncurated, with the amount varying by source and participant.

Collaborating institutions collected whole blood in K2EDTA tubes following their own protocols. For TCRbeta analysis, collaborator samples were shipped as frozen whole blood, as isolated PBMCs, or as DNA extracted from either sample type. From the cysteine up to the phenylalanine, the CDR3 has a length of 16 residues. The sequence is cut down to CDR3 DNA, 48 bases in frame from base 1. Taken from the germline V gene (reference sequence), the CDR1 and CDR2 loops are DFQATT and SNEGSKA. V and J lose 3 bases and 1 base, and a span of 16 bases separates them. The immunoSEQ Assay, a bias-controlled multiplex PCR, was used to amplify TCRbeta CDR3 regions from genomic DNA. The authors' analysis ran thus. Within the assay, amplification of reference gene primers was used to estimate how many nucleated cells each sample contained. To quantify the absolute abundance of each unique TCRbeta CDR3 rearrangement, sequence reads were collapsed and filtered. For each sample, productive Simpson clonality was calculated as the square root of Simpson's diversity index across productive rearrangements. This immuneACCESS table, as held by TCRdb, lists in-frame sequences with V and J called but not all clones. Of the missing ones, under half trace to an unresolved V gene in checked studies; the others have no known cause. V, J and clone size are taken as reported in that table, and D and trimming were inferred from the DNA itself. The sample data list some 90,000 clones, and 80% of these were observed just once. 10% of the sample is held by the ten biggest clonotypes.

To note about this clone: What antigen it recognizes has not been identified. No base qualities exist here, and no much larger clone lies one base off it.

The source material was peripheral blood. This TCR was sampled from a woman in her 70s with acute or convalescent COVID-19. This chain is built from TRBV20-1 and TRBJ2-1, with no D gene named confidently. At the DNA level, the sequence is TGCAGTGCTAGTCGGCAGGCAGTTAATTCCTACAATGAGCAGTTCTTC. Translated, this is CSASRQAVNSYNEQFF.